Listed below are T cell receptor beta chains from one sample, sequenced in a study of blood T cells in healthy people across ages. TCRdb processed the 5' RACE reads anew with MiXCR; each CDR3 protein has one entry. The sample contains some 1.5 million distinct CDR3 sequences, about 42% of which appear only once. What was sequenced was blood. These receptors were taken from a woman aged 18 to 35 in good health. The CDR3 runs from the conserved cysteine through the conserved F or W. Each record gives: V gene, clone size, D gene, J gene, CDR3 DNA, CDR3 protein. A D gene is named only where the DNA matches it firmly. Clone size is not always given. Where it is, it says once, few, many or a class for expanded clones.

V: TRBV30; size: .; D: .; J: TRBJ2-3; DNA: TGTGCCTGGAGAGAGCCCTGGGGCAGACGCACAGATACGCAGTATTTT; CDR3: CAWREPWGRRTDTQYF
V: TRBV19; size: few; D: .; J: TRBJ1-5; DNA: TGTGCCAGTAGCATAGGCTCGAGGCAGCCCCAGCATTTT; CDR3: CASSIGSRQPQHF
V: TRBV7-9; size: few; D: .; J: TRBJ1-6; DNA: TGTGCCAGCAGCCATTTCCAGGGAAGGAATTCACCCCTCCACTTT; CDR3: CASSHFQGRNSPLHF
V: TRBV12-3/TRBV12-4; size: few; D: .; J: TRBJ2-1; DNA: TGTGCCAGCAGTTCACGGACAGTGGACCGAGTCAAGCAGTTCTTC; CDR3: CASSSRTVDRVKQFF
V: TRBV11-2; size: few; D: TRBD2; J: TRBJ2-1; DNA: TGTGCCAGCAGCTTAGTACCCTCGACTAGCGGGAGTGAGCAGTTCTTC; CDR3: CASSLVPSTSGSEQFF
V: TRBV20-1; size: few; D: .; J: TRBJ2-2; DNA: TGCAGTGCTAGAGACAACACCGGGGAGCTGTTTTTT; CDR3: CSARDNTGELFF
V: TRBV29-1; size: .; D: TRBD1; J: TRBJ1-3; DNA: TGCAGCGTTGAAGATCGGGGGCAGGGGGAGAGAAACACCATATATTTT; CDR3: CSVEDRGQGERNTIYF
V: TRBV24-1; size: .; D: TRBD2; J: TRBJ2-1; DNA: TGTGCCACCAGTGATTTGCCCTCACTAGCGAAACCCTACAATGAGCAGTTCTTC; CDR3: CATSDLPSLAKPYNEQFF
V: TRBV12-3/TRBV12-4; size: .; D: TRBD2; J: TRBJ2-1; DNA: TGTGCCAGCAACGGCCGGGGACTAGCGGGGAAGGGTGAGCAGTTCTTC; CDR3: CASNGRGLAGKGEQFF
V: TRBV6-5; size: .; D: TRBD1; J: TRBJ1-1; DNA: TGTGCCAGCAGACCACCGGACAGGGCGAACACTGAAGCTTTCTTT; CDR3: CASRPPDRANTEAFF
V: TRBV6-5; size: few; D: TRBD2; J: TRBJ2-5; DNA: TGTGCCAGCAGAAGAGCGGGGGGACTAGAGACCCAGTACTTC; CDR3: CASRRAGGLETQYF
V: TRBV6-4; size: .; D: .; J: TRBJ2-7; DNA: TGTGCCAGCGCTAAAATAGGGGGTGACTACAATGAGCAGTACTTC; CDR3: CASAKIGGDYNEQYF
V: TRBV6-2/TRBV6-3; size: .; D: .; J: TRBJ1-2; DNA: TGTGCCAGCACCGCCAGTCAGGGAGGTGGCTACACCTTC; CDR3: CASTASQGGGYTF
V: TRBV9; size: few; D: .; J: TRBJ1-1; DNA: TGTGCCAGCAGGGCCACAGGGACCGTGAACACTGAAGCTTTCTTT; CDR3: CASRATGTVNTEAFF
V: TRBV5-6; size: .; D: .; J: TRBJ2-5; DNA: .; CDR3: CASSFGTGIYEQDF
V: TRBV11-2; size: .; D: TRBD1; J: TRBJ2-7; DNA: TGTGCCAGCAGCTTAACAGGGGGCTCGGGCGAGCAGTACTTC; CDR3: CASSLTGGSGEQYF
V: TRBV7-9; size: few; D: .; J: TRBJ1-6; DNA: TGTGCCAGTTCAGGGTTGTCACCCCTCCACTTT; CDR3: CASSGLSPLHF
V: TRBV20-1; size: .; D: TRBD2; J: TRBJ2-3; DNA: TGCAGTGCTAGACCCCAGCGGGAGGCTCCAGATACGCAGTATTTT; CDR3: CSARPQREAPDTQYF
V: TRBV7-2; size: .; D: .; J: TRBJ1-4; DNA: TGTGCCAGCAGCTCTGGGGGACAACCGAAACTGTTTTTT; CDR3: CASSSGGQPKLFF
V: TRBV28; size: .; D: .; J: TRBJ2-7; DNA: TGTGCCAGCACTGCCCCGGTAGGTTACGAGCAGTACTTC; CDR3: CASTAPVGYEQYF
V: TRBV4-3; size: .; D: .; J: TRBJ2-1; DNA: TGCGCCAGCAGCGTGGGATTCCCCAATGAGCAGGTCTTC; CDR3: CASSVGFPNEQVF
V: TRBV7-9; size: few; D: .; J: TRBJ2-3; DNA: TGTGCCAGCAGCCCTCGGACGGAGAGAGATACGCAGTATTTT; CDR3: CASSPRTERDTQYF
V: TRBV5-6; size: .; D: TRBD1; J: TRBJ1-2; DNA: TGTGCCAGCAACAGGGACAGGGGCTATGGCTACACCTTC; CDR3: CASNRDRGYGYTF
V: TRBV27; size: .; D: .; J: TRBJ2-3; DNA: TGTGCCAGCAGTCCAGGGGCTAGTCCCAGGCTGGCAGATACGCAGTATTTT; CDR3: CASSPGASPRLADTQYF
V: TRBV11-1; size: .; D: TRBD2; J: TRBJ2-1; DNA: TGTGCCAGCAGCTCCAATCTACGGGGACTAGCGGGTTATAAGGCATCCAATGAGCAGTTCTTC; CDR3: CASSSNLRGLAGYKASNEQFF
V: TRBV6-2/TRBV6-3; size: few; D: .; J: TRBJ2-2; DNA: TGTGCCAGTGCGGGGGGACAGGGCGAGACCGGGGAGCTGTTTTTT; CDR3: CASAGGQGETGELFF
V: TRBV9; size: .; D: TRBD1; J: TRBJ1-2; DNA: TGTGCCAGCAGCGTTGACCGGGACAGCAACTATGGCTACACCTTC; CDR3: CASSVDRDSNYGYTF
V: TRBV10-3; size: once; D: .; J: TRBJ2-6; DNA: TGTGCCAGTTTCGGACCCGGGACCAACGTCCTGACTTTC; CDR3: CASFGPGTNVLTF
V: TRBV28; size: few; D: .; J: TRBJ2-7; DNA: TGTGCCAGCTCTGCAGGGAGTGCCCACGAGCAGTACTTC; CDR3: CASSAGSAHEQYF
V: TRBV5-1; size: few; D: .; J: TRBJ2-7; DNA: TGCGCCAGCAGCTTGGATCAAGATGGCAACGAGCAGTACTTC; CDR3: CASSLDQDGNEQYF
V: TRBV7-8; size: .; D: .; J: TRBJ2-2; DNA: TGTGCCAGCAGCTTTCCACAGGGATTCCGGGAGCTGTTTTTT; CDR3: CASSFPQGFRELFF
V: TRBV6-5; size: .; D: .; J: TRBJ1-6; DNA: TGTGCCTCAAGTAGGGGGGTGGGATCACCCCTCCACTTT; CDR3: CASSRGVGSPLHF
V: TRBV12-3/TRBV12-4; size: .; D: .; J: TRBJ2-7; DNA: TGTGCCAGCCTTCTCTCAGGGGCCGGATGTGAGCAGTACTTC; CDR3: CASLLSGAGCEQYF
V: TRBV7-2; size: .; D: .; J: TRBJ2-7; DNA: TGTGCCAGCAGCTCCTCCCCCGTTTACGAGCAGTACTTC; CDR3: CASSSSPVYEQYF
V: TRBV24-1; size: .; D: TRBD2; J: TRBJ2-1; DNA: TGTGCCACCAGTGACTCCTTACTAGCGCGGAATGAGCAGTTCTTC; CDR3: CATSDSLLARNEQFF
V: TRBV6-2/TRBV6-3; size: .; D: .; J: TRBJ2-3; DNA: TGTGCCAGCAGTTACCCCGAGACTGCCACAGATACGCAGTATTTT; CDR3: CASSYPETATDTQYF
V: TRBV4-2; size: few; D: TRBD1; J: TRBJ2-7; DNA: TGTGCCAGCAGCCAAGGGACAGGATATTACGAGCAGTACTTC; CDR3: CASSQGTGYYEQYF
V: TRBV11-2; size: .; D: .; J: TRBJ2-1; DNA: TGTGCCAGCAGCCGGGACTTTAGCTCCTACAATGAGCAGTTCTTC; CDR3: CASSRDFSSYNEQFF
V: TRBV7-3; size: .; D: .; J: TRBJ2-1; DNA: TGTGCCAGCAGCTTAAATCTGTATGAGCAGTTCTTC; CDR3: CASSLNLYEQFF
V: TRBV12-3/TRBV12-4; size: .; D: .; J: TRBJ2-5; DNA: TGTGCCAGCAGTCCCCGAAGGGGGTACCAAGAGACCCAGTACTTC; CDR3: CASSPRRGYQETQYF
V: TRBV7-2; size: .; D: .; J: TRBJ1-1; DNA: TGTGCCAGCAGCCGGCATGGGGGCTTCGGGCTGAACACTGAAGCTTTCTTT; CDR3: CASSRHGGFGLNTEAFF
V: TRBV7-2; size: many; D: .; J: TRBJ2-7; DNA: TGTGCCAGCAGCTTGGGAACCTCTCTCAGGAGCTCCTACGAGCAGTACTTC; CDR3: CASSLGTSLRSSYEQYF
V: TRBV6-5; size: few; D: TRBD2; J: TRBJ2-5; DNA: TGTGCCAGCAAACGGATGGCTAGCGGGATGTGGGAGACCCAGTACTTC; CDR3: CASKRMASGMWETQYF
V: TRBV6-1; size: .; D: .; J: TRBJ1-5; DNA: TGTGCCAGCAGTGAAAGGCAGGCGGTCGGGCAGCCCCAGCATTTT; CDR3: CASSERQAVGQPQHF
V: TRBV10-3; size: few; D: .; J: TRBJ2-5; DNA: TGTGCCATCAGTGGGGCGGTAGTCCCGGATGAGCAGTACTTC; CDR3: CAISGAVVPDEQYF
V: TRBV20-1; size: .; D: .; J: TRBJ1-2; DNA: TGCAGTGCCCCCGGGCGCGGTTTGGACTATGGCTACACCTTC; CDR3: CSAPGRGLDYGYTF
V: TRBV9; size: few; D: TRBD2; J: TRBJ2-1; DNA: TGTGCCAGCAGCGTAGTTCAAGCGGGGGGCAATGAGCAGTTCTTC; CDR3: CASSVVQAGGNEQFF
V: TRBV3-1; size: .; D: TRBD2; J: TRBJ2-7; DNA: TGTGCCAGCAGCCCTTTTGGCGGGAGAGCCTACGAGCAGTACTTC; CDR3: CASSPFGGRAYEQYF
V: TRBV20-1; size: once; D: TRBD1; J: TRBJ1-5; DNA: TGCAGTGCTAGTGCCCCCGGACAGGGAGGCAATCAGCCCCAGCATTTT; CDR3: CSASAPGQGGNQPQHF
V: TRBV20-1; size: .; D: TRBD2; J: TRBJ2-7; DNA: TGCAGTGCTAGCGGGGGGGAATTCTCCTACGAGCAGTACTTC; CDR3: CSASGGEFSYEQYF
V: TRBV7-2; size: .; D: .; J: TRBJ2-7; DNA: TGTGCCAGCAGCTTAAGTGCGGGTCACGAGCAGTACTTC; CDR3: CASSLSAGHEQYF
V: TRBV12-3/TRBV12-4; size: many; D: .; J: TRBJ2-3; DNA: TGTGCCAGCAGTTTATGGGGGCACACAGATACGCAGTATTTT; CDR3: CASSLWGHTDTQYF
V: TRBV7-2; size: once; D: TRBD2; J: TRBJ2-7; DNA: TGTGCCAGCAGCTGGGATAGCGGGAGCTACGAGCAGTACTTC; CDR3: CASSWDSGSYEQYF
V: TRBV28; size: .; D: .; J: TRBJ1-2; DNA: TGTGCCAGCACCTCCCCCGCCGGAGCCCGTCTAAATGGCTACACCTTC; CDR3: CASTSPAGARLNGYTF
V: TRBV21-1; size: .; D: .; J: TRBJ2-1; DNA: TGTGCCAGCAGCAAACTCAACGTCGGGACTAGCGGAACCCACGCCTACAATGAGCAGTTCTTC; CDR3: CASSKLNVGTSGTHAYNEQFF
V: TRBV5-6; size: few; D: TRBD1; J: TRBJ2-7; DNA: TGTGCCAGCAGCCTTACCGGGACAGGGTACGAGCAGTACTTC; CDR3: CASSLTGTGYEQYF
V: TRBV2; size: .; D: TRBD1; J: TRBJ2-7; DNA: TGTGCCAGCAGAAAGGACAGGGGGCTCTACGAGCAGTACTTC; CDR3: CASRKDRGLYEQYF
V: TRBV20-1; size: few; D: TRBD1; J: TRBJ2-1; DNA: TGCAGTAGTGGGACAGGCTCCTACAATGAGCAGTTCTTC; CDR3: CSSGTGSYNEQFF